The clone carrying this T cell receptor beta chain was picked up a small number of times. What it recognizes is unknown. The CDR3 totals 14 residues. Germline values: CDR1 SGDLS, CDR2 YYNGEE. Trimming removed 4 bases from V and 3 bases from J, with 13 bases in between. Healthy controls were blood donor buffy coats. The sample originates from a study of STAT5B mutations in CD4+ large granular lymphocyte leukemia. Produced via immunoSEQ multiplex PCR; TCRdb's table is partial and in-frame only. The profile covers about 35,000 clones, with about four fifths appearing a single time and approximately 2.4% taken by the ten largest. General study results and limits: 8/27 top patient clones versus 2/35 control clones were TRBV06-family. Data were not HLA-matched across samples. Without putative leukemic clones, patient CD4-sorted repertoires remained more clonal than healthy CD4+ repertoires.

The clonotype originates from a human donor in good health. The sequencing sample was made of CD4+ T cells from blood buffy coats. The genes are TRBV9 and TRBJ1-2; D not resolved. The CDR3 region is CASSPQDGYYGYTF. The CDR3 region has the DNA TGTGCCAGCAGCCCGCAGGACGGTTACTATGGCTACACCTTC.